One sample yielded the 25 T cell receptor beta chains listed below, sequenced in a study of identical twins. TCRdb ran MiXCR on the 5' RACE reads and lists one entry per CDR3 protein. The sample carries 700,000 or so distinct CDR3 sequences, approximately 9% recorded once. These data also featured in a second study, about yellow fever vaccine responses in identical twins.

Material for sequencing was PBMCs. The receptors here all came from a woman aged 18 to 35 in good health.

The table lists this clonotype with a few counts. The J gene is TRBJ2-7, the V gene TRBV6-1; unclear D gene. This CDR3 contains 16 residues. CDR1 MNHNS and CDR2 SASEGT come from the germline V gene. Trimming cost V 5 bases and J 0 bases, with 17 bases left between them. CDR3 residues: CASSPGFAKPSYEQYF. CDR3 DNA: TGTGCCAGCAGTCCCGGTTTCGCTAAGCCCTCCTACGAGCAGTACTTC.

This clonotype was detected many times. V and J are TRBV6-1 and TRBJ1-4; D perhaps matches TRBD1 (5 bases). Germline V gene data show CDR1 as MNHNS and CDR2 as SASEGT. The length of the CDR3 is 13 residues. V gave up 8 bases and J gave up 6 bases, with 13 bases separating them. The CDR3, as DNA: TGTGCCAGCCTGGGGGGTCCGGATGAAAAACTGTTTTTT. Encoded protein: CASLGGPDEKLFF.

The sample holds a few counts of this clonotype. The chain combines TRBV2 with TRBJ1-6, with D maybe TRBD1 (5 bases). The germline gives CDR1 SNHLY, CDR2 FYNNEI. The ends were cut back, 6 bases at V and 8 bases at J, with 17 bases in the middle. The CDR3 runs to 15 residues. In nucleotides, the CDR3 is TGTGCCAGCAGGGGCAGGGTAGGGGCCGATTCACCCCTCCACTTT. This encodes CASRGRVGADSPLHF.

This clonotype has only a few counts. The rearrangement uses TRBV5-1 and TRBJ1-3, with unresolved D. Germline CDR1 reads SGHRS; CDR2 reads YFSETQ. Trimming stripped 0 bases from V and 4 bases from J, with 11 bases between. The CDR3 has 15 amino acids. The CDR3 sequence is CASSLDPGRGNTIYF. CDR3 nucleotides: TGCGCCAGCAGCTTGGATCCGGGAAGAGGAAACACCATATATTTT.

This chain joins TRBV11-2 and TRBJ2-7; 8 bases are a match to TRBD2. The V segment lost 5 bases and the J segment 3 bases; nucleotides outside the gene matches: 9. The CDR3 totals 15 residues. CDR1 is SGHAT and CDR2 is FQNNGV in the germline V gene. The CDR3: CASSPRLARSYEQYF. CDR3 DNA sequence: TGTGCCAGCAGCCCCCGACTAGCGAGGAGCTACGAGCAGTACTTC.

The chain employs TRBV19 and TRBJ2-7; D perhaps matches TRBD2 (6 bases). V lost 5 bases, J lost 5 bases, and 22 bases lay in between. CDR1 and CDR2 (germline): LNHDA, SQIVND (reference sequence). This CDR3 spans 16 amino acids. Written as DNA, the CDR3 is TGTGCCAGTAGTTCCCTCAGGTTCGGGGGTAAAAACGAGCAGTACTTC. Protein: CASSSLRFGGKNEQYF.

This clonotype was counted only a few times. This chain joins TRBV5-1 and TRBJ2-2; 8 nucleotides match TRBD1. The CDR3 extends over 16 amino acids. Trimming took 4 bases from V and 1 from J; bases not matched to a gene: 6. The germline V gene has CDR1 SGHRS and CDR2 YFSETQ. The CDR3, as DNA: TGCGCCAGCAGCAGAACCGGGACAGGGAACACCGGGGAGCTGTTTTTT. Translated: CASSRTGTGNTGELFF. Together with reference TRBV5-1 and TRBJ2-2, the CDR3 gives the full variable domain: KAGVTQTPRYLIKTRGQQVTLSCSPISGHRSVSWYQQTPGQGLQFLFEYFSETQRNKGNFPGRFSGRQFSNSRSEMNVSTLELGDSALYLCASSRTGTGNTGELFFGEGSRLTVL.

CDR3 nucleotide sequence: TGTGCCAGCAATATAGGACAGGGGGCAACAGATACGCAGTATTTT. Translating gives CASNIGQGATDTQYF. This chain links TRBV6-1 with TRBJ2-3, with 11 bases that match TRBD1. Unmatched junction bases numbered 6, after V lost 7 bases and J lost 3 bases. There are 15 residues in the CDR3. In germline, CDR1 is MNHNS, CDR2 SASEGT.

This clonotype was found many times. V usage is TRBV20-1 and J usage is TRBJ2-1, with TRBD2 as a possible D gene (6 bases). CDR1 is DFQATT, CDR2 SNEGSKA, per germline (reference sequence). This CDR3 is 14 amino acids long. The V gene lost 6 bases and the J gene lost 0 bases, with 12 bases spanning the gap. This CDR3 reads CSAEGLGSYNEQFF. CDR3 in DNA: TGCAGTGCCGAGGGACTCGGCTCCTACAATGAGCAGTTCTTC.

This clonotype appeared a few times. The rearrangement uses TRBV14 and TRBJ2-3; D is possibly TRBD2 (7 bases). Trimming stripped 6 bases from V and 2 bases from J, with 9 bases between. Germline CDR1 and CDR2: SGHDN and FVKESK. The CDR3 totals 13 residues. In DNA form, the CDR3 reads TGTGCCAGCAGGCGGGGGCTCACAGATACGCAGTATTTT. Its protein product is CASRRGLTDTQYF.

Concerning this clonotype itself: A read error is possible here, since a much larger clone lies one base away. The gene calls are TRBV24-1 and TRBJ2-1, with 10 bases fitting TRBD1. The CDR3 spans 18 residues. Germline CDR1 and CDR2: KGHDR and SFDVKD. In nucleotides, the CDR3 is TGTGCCACCAGTTCCGGGACAGGGGCCCCGCGGACCTACAATGAGCAGTCCTTC. Encoded protein: CATSSGTGAPRTYNEQSF.

In its sample, this clonotype was seen many times. The gene calls are TRBV20-1 and TRBJ2-5, with D perhaps assigned TRBD1 or TRBD2 (5 bases each). The CDR3 is 11 residues long. Germline CDR1 and CDR2: DFQATT and SNEGSKA (reference sequence). V was clipped by 8 bases and J by 2 bases, with 9 bases between them. The CDR3 region is CSSGGQETQYF. The CDR3 DNA follows: TGCAGTTCTGGGGGTCAAGAGACCCAGTACTTC.

This clonotype was seen a handful of times. The V gene is TRBV20-1, the J gene TRBJ1-1; no definite D call. The CDR3 has 13 residues. V was clipped by 6 bases and J by 1 base, with 12 bases between them. Germline-derived CDR1 and CDR2 are DFQATT and SNEGSKA (reference sequence). The CDR3 DNA sequence: TGCAGTGCGCAACAAGGCGGGAACACTGAAGCTTTCTTT. This encodes CSAQQGGNTEAFF.

The chain employs TRBV6-1 and TRBJ2-7; tentative D call: TRBD1 (5 bases). The CDR3 spans 16 residues. CDR1 is MNHNS, CDR2 SASEGT, per germline. V was clipped by 6 bases and J by 2 bases, with 20 bases between them. The CDR3 spells CASSQNPTVITYEQYF. As DNA, the CDR3 is TGTGCCAGCAGCCAGAATCCGACAGTCATCACCTACGAGCAGTACTTC.

In this sample, this clonotype turned up a few times. This chain links TRBV11-2 with TRBJ2-7, with 8 bases aligning to TRBD1. There are 16 residues in the CDR3. From germline, CDR1 is SGHAT and CDR2 FQNNGV. V gave up 5 bases and J gave up 0 bases; unmatched junction bases: 9. The CDR3 protein is CASSPRTGLGSYEQYF. CDR3 DNA: TGTGCCAGCAGCCCGCGGACAGGGCTGGGCTCCTACGAGCAGTACTTC. Full variable domain (missing parts from reference TRBV11-2 and TRBJ2-7): EAGVAQSPRYKIIEKRQSVAFWCNPISGHATLYWYQQILGQGPKLLIQFQNNGVVDDSQLPKDRFSAERLKGVDSTLKIQPAKLEDSAVYLCASSPRTGLGSYEQYFGPGTRLTVT.

This clonotype has a handful of counts. The genes are TRBV2 and TRBJ2-1; D possibly corresponds to TRBD2 (5 bases). V lost 4 bases to trimming and J lost 4 bases, with 11 bases between them. The CDR3 covers 14 residues. CDR1 SNHLY and CDR2 FYNNEI come from the germline V gene. CDR3 DNA: TGTGCCAGCAGTGGGATCCGGGATTACAATGAGCAGTTCTTC. Translated, it gives CASSGIRDYNEQFF.

V is TRBV7-9 and J is TRBJ2-5; D is uncertain. This CDR3 has 11 amino acids. V lost 5 bases to trimming and J lost 5 bases, with 6 bases between them. Germline V gene lookup returns CDR1 SEHNR and CDR2 FQNEAQ (reference sequence). This CDR3 is CASSNYETQYF. The CDR3 bases are TGTGCCAGCAGCAACTACGAGACCCAGTACTTC. The full variable domain, its missing parts supplied by reference TRBV7-9 and TRBJ2-5, is DTGVSQNPRHKITKRGQNVTFRCDPISEHNRLYWYRQTLGQGPEFLTYFQNEAQLEKSRLLSDRFSAERPKGSFSTLEIQRTEQGDSAMYLCASSNYETQYFGPGTRLLVL.

The gene calls are TRBV15 and TRBJ2-7; 9 nucleotides match TRBD2. The germline gives CDR1 LNHNV, CDR2 YYDKDF (reference sequence). Germline trimming cut 1 base from V and 0 bases from J; bases unmatched to any gene: 4. CDR3 size: 16 residues. The CDR3 is CATSRVRGGLSYEQYF. DNA for the CDR3: TGTGCCACCAGCAGAGTGCGGGGGGGACTCTCCTACGAGCAGTACTTC.

This clonotype was seen once. The chain uses TRBV10-3 and TRBJ2-7, with 9 bases aligning to TRBD2. This CDR3 has 14 residues. Per the germline V gene, CDR1 is ENHRY and CDR2 is SYGVKD. Trimming took 4 bases from V and 2 from J; bases not matched to a gene: 3. CDR3: CAISGTSVTYEQYF. Written as DNA, the CDR3 is TGTGCCATCAGTGGGACTAGCGTTACCTACGAGCAGTACTTC.

J is TRBJ2-1 and V is TRBV4-3, with 8 bases lining up with TRBD2. CDR3 length: 15 residues. Per the germline V gene, CDR1 is LGHNA and CDR2 is YSLEER. Trimming took 4 bases from V and 4 from J; bases not matched to a gene: 6. DNA of the CDR3: TGCGCCAGCAGCCCCGGACTAGCCATATACAATGAGCAGTTCTTC. The encoded protein is CASSPGLAIYNEQFF.

A few counts support this clonotype. The J gene is TRBJ2-7, the V gene TRBV9, with TRBD1 matching over 7 bases. V shed 0 bases and J 3 bases; nucleotides not matched to a gene: 6. Germline CDR1 is SGDLS and CDR2 is YYNGEE. This CDR3 has 15 residues. The CDR3 nucleotides are TGTGCCAGCAGCGTAGCGGCAGGGGGTATCTACGAGCAGTACTTC. Translation gives CASSVAAGGIYEQYF.

This clonotype was counted many times. This chain uses TRBV12-3 or TRBV12-4 with TRBJ2-2; D gene ambiguous. V was pared by 6 bases and J by 6 bases, with 5 bases between. The CDR3 consists of 11 residues. CDR3 DNA sequence: TGTGCCAGCAGGAGTGCCGGGGAGCTGTTTTTT. Translation gives CASRSAGELFF.

This clonotype has a handful of counts. The chain employs TRBV28 and TRBJ2-5; TRBD1 agrees at 7 bases. The J segment lost 5 bases and the V segment lost 4 bases, leaving 7 bases of the junction unmatched. This CDR3 is built from 14 residues. Germline CDR1 MDHEN, CDR2 SYDVKM. Written as DNA, the CDR3 is TGTGCCAGCAGTTCCCGACAGGGTTTGGAGACCCAGTACTTC. Its translation: CASSSRQGLETQYF. Using reference TRBV28 and TRBJ2-5 for the parts outside the CDR3, the full variable domain is DVKVTQSSRYLVKRTGEKVFLECVQDMDHENMFWYRQDPGLGLRLIYFSYDVKMKEKGDIPEGYSVSREKKERFSLILESASTNQTSMYLCASSSRQGLETQYFGPGTRLLVL.

This clonotype was seen a handful of times. This chain connects TRBV20-1 to TRBJ2-5; 9 bases map to TRBD1. Trimming at V came to 1 base and at J to 4 bases, leaving 7 bases not matched to a gene. This CDR3 spans 15 amino acids. The V gene's germline CDR1 is DFQATT and CDR2 SNEGSKA (reference sequence). The CDR3 DNA follows: TGCAGTGCTAGAGGAGGACAGGGGTTTGGAGAGACCCAGTACTTC. Protein sequence: CSARGGQGFGETQYF.

This clonotype was observed many times. The rearrangement uses TRBV20-1 and TRBJ2-1, with 7 bases identical to TRBD2. This CDR3 is 17 amino acids long. Germline values: CDR1 DFQATT, CDR2 SNEGSKA (reference sequence). V lost 7 bases to trimming and J lost 6 bases; unmatched junction nucleotides: 21. The CDR3 reads CSVTPASGDPGFNEQFF. The DNA of the CDR3 is TGCAGTGTTACTCCGGCTAGCGGAGACCCTGGCTTCAATGAGCAGTTCTTC.